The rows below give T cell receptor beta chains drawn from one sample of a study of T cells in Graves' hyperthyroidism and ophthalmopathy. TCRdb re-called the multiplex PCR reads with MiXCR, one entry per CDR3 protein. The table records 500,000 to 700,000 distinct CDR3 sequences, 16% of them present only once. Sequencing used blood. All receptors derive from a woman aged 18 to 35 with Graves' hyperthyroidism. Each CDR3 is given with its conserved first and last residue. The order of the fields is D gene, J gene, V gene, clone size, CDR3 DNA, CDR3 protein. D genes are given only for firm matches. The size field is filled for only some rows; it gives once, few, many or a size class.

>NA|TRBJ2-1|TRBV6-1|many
TGTGCCAGCAGCTTAGTCCAGGGCTCCTACAATGAGCAGTTCTTC
CASSLVQGSYNEQFF
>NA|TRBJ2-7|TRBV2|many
TGTGCCAGCAATCCGCGACAGGAGACCTACGAGCAGTACTTC
CASNPRQETYEQYF
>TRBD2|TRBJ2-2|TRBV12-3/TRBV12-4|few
TGTGCCAGCAGTTTTGGCGGGAGGGCCATCGGGGAGCTGTTTTTT
CASSFGGRAIGELFF
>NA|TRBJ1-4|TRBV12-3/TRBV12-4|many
TGTGCCAGCAGTAACCGGGCGGGGGTGGCTAATGAAAAACTGTTTTTT
CASSNRAGVANEKLFF
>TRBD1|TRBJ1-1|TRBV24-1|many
TGTGCCACCAGTGATTTTGACAGGGGCCTCAGGACTGAAGCTTTCTTT
CATSDFDRGLRTEAFF
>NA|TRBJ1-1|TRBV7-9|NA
TGTGCCAGCAGCGCCATGTGGCAGGGGGAAGCTTTCTTT
CASSAMWQGEAFF
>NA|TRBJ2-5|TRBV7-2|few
TGTGCCAGCAGCTTAGCGGCAGGAGAGACCCAGTACTTC
CASSLAAGETQYF
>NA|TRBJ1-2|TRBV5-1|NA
TGCGCCAGCAGCTTCGATGCAGGGCTCTATGGCTACACCTTC
CASSFDAGLYGYTF
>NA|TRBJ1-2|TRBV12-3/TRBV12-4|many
TGTGCCAGCAGTTTAGGTGTGGCAGGGGTGGTAGGAGGCTACACCTTC
CASSLGVAGVVGGYTF
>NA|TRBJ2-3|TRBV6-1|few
TGTGCCAGCAGCACCCCCCAGGTCATCACAGATACGCAGTATTTT
CASSTPQVITDTQYF
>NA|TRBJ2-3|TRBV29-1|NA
TGCAGCGCCGCCGAGCCGCTAGATACGCAGTATTTT
CSAAEPLDTQYF
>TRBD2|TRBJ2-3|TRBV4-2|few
TGTGCCAGCAGCCATCCGGGGGGAGCGGGGGGAGTTAGGAATACGCAGTATTTT
CASSHPGGAGGVRNTQYF
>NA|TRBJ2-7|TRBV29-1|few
TGCAGCGTTGTTCGTGGATACGAGCAGTACTTC
CSVVRGYEQYF
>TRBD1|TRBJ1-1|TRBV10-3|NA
TGTGCCATCAGTGAGATTGTAGACAGGGGTTCTGAAGCTTTCTTT
CAISEIVDRGSEAFF
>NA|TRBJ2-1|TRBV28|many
TGTGCCAGCAGCCCATCAACGGGAGACCTCTCTGAGCAGTTCTTC
CASSPSTGDLSEQFF
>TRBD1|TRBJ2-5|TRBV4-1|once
TGCGCCGGCAGCGCCAGGGGGCAAGAGACCCAGTACTTC
CAGSARGQETQYF
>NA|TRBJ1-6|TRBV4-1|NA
TGCGCCAGCAGGCCACGGGACGGGGATTGGGTACCCCTCCACTTT
CASRPRDGDWVPLHF
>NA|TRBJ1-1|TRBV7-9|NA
TGTGCCAGCAGCTTAGGCCGGGGAATGAACACTGAAGCTTTCTTT
CASSLGRGMNTEAFF
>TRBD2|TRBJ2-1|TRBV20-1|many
TGCAGTGCCCGAGATGCTAGCGGGGTCTACAATGAGCAGTTCTTC
CSARDASGVYNEQFF
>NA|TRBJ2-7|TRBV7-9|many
TGTGCCAGCAGCTCCCTCTCCTACGAGCAGTACTTC
CASSSLSYEQYF